This record covers a single T cell receptor (beta chain). The antigen is undetermined. With template switching, a universal primer site was added, and the cDNA carried unique molecular identifiers. MiXCR was run by TCRdb on the 5' RACE reads, yielding one entry per CDR3 protein. This sample has 420,000 or so distinct CDR3 sequences, with about 18% found just once. These data belong to a study of identical twins. Findings and caveats of the study: Invariant cells of the MAIT and iNKT types might have partly distorted the zero-insertion analyses.

The germline V gene encodes CDR1 ENHRY and CDR2 SYGVKD. V dropped 4 bases and J dropped 0 bases, with 4 bases sitting between them. This CDR3 has 14 residues. The specimen was naive T cells sorted from blood. This TCR was sampled from a man aged 50 to 60 in good health. The chain combines TRBV10-3 with TRBJ1-6, with D unclear. CDR3 nucleotides: TGTGCCATCAGTGTAAGCTCCTATAATTCACCCCTCCACTTT. It yields the protein CAISVSSYNSPLHF.